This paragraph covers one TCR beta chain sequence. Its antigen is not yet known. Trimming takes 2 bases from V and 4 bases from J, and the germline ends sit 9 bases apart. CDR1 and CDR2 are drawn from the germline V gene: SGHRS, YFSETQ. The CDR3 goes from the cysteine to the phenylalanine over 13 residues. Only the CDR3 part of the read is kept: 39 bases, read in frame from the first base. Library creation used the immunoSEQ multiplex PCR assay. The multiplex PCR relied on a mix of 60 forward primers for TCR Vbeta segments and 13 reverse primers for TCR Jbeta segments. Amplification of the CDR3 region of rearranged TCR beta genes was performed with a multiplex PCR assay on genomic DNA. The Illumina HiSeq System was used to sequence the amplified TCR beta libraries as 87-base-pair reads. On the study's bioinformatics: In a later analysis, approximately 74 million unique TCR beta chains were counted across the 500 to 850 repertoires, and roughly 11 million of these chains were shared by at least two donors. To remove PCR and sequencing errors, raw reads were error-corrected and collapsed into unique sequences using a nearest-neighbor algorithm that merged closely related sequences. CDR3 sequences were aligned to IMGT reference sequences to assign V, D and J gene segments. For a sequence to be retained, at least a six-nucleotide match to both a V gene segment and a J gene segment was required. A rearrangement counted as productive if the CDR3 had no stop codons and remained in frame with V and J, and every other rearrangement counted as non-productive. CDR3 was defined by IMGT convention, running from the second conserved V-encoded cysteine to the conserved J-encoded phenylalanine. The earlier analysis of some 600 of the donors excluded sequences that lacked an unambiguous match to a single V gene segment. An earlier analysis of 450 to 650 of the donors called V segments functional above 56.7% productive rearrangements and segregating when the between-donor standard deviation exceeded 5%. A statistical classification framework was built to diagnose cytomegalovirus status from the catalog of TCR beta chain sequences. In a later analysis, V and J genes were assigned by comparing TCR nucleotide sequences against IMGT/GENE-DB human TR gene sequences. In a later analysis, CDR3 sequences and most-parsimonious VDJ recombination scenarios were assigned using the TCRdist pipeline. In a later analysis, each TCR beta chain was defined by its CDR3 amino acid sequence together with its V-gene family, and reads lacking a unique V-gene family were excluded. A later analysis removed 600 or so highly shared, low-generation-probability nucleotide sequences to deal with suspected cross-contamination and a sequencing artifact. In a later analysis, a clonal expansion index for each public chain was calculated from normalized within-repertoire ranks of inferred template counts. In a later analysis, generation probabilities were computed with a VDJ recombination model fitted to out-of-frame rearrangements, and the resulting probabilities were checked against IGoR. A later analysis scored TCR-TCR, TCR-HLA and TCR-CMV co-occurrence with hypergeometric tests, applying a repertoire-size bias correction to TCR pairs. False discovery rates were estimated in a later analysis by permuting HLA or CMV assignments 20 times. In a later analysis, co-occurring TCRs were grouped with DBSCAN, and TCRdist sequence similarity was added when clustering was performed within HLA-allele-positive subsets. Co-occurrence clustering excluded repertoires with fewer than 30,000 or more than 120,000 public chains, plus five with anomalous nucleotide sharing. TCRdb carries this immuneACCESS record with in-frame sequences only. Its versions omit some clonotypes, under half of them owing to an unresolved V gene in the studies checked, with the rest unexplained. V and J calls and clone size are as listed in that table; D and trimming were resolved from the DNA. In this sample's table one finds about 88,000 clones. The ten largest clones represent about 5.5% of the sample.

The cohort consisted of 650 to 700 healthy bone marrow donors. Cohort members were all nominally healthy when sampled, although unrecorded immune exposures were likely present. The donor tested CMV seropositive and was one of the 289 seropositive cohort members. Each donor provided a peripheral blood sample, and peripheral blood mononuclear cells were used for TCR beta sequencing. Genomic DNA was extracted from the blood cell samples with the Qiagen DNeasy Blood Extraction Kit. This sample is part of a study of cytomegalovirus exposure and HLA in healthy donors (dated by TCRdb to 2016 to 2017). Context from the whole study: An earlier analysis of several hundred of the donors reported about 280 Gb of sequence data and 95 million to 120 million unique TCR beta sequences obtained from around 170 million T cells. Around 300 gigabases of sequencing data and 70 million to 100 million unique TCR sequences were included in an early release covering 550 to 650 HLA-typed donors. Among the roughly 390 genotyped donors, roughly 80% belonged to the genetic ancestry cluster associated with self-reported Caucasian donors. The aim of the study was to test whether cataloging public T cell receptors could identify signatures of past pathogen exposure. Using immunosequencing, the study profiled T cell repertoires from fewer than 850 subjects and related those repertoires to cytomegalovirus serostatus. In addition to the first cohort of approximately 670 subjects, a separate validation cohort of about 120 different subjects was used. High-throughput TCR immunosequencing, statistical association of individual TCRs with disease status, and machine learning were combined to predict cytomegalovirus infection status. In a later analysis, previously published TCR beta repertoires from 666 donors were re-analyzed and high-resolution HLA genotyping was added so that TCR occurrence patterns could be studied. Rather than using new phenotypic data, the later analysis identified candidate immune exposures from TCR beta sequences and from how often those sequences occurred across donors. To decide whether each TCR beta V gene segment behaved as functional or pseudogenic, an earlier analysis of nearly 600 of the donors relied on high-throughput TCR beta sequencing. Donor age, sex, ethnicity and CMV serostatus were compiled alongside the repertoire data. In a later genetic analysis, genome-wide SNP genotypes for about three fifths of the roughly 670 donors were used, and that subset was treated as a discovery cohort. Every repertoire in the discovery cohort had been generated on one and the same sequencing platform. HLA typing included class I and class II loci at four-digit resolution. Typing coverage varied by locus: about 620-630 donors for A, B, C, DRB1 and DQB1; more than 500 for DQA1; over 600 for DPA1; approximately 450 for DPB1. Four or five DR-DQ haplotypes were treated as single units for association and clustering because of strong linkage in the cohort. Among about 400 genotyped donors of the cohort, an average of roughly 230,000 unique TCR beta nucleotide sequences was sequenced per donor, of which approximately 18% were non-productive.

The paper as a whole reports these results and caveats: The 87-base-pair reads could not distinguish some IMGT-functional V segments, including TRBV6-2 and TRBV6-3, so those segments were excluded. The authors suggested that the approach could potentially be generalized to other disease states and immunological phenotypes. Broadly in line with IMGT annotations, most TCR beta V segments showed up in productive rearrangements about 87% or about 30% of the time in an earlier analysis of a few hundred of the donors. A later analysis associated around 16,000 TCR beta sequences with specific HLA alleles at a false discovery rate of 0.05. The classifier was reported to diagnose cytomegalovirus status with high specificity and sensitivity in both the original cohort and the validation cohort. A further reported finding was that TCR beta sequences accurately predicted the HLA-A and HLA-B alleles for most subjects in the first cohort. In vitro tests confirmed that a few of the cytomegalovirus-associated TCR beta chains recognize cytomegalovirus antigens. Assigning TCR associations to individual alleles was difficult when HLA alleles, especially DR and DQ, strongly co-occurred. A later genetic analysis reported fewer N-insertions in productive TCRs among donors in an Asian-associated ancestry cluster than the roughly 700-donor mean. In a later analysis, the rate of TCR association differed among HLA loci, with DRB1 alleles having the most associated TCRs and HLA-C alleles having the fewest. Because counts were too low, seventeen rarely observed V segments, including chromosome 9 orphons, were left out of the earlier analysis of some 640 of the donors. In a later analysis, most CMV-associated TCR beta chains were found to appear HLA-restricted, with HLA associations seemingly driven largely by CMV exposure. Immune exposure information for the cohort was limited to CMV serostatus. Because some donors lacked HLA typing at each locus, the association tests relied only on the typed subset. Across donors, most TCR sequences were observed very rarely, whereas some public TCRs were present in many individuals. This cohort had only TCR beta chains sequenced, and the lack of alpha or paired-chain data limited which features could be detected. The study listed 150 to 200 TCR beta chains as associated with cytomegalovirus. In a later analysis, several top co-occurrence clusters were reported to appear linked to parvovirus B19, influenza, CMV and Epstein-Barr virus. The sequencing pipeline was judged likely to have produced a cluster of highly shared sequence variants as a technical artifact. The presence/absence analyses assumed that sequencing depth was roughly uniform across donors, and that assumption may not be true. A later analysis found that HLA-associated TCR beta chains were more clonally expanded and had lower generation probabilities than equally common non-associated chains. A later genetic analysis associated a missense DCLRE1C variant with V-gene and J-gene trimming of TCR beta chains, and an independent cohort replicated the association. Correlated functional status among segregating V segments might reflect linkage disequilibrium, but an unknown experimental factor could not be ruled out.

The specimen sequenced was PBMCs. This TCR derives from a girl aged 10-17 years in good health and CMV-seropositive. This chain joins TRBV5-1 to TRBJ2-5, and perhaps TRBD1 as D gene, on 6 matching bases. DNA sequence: TGCGCCAGCAGCTTACAGGGTTTAGAGACCCAGTACTTC. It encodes CASSLQGLETQYF.